The rows below give T cell receptor beta chains drawn from one sample of a study of blood T cells in healthy people across ages. TCRdb re-called the 5' RACE reads with MiXCR, one entry per CDR3 protein. The repertoire holds about 800,000 distinct CDR3 sequences, with roughly 60% as singletons. Sequencing used blood. Every receptor here comes from a man between 25 and 39 years old in good health. CDR3s include the opening cysteine and the closing phenylalanine or tryptophan. Each record gives: J gene, V gene, clone size, D gene, CDR3 protein, CDR3 DNA. D genes are given only for firm matches. The size entry is marked missing in some rows and otherwise reads once, few, many or a size class.

>TRBJ1-1|TRBV7-2|NA|TRBD1
CASSLDRENTEAFF
TGTGCCAGCAGCTTGGACAGGGAGAACACTGAAGCTTTCTTT
>TRBJ2-5|TRBV11-2|once|NA
CASSFTVKETQYF
TGTGCCAGCAGCTTCACAGTAAAAGAGACCCAGTACTTC
>TRBJ1-1|TRBV21-1|few|NA
CASSLSEGEAFF
TGTGCCAGCAGCCTCTCGGAGGGGGAAGCTTTCTTT
>TRBJ2-6|TRBV29-1|few|NA
CSVFGTGANVLTF
TGCAGCGTTTTCGGTACTGGGGCCAACGTCCTGACTTTC
>TRBJ1-1|TRBV5-6|NA|NA
CASSSQDRPTGEAFF
TGTGCCAGCAGCTCTCAGGACAGACCTACAGGTGAAGCTTTCTTT
>TRBJ2-1|TRBV7-2|NA|NA
CASSSRLAEYNEQFF
TGTGCCAGCAGCTCCCGTTTAGCGGAATACAATGAGCAGTTCTTC
>TRBJ1-5|TRBV6-6|NA|NA
CAAYVGGSGQPQHF
TGTGCCGCCTACGTCGGGGGCAGCGGCCAGCCCCAGCATTTT
>TRBJ2-2|TRBV7-9|NA|NA
CASSLVHGELFF
TGTGCCAGCAGCTTAGTTCACGGGGAGCTGTTTTTT
>TRBJ2-1|TRBV4-3|NA|TRBD2
CASSQGLAEGDEQFF
TGCGCCAGCAGCCAAGGGCTAGCGGAGGGCGATGAGCAGTTCTTC
>TRBJ2-4|TRBV10-2|NA|NA
CASSESMGIAKNIQYF
TGCGCCAGCAGTGAGTCGATGGGAATAGCCAAAAACATTCAGTACTTC
>TRBJ2-5|TRBV9|NA|TRBD1
CASSPPGTGRETQYF
TGTGCCAGCAGCCCGCCCGGGACAGGGCGGGAGACCCAGTACTTC
>TRBJ2-7|TRBV20-1|NA|NA
CSATAPTQGGVEQYF
TGCAGTGCTACAGCCCCGACCCAGGGGGGGGTCGAGCAGTACTTC
>TRBJ1-2|TRBV2|few|NA
CASRAGDKLYGYTF
TGTGCCAGCAGGGCAGGGGACAAACTCTATGGCTACACCTTC
>TRBJ1-1|TRBV20-1|NA|NA
CSARVGARRGNTEAFF
TGCAGTGCTAGAGTGGGGGCTCGAAGGGGTAACACTGAAGCTTTCTTT
>TRBJ2-5|TRBV4-2|few|TRBD2
CASSRLAGVEVTQYF
TGTGCCAGCAGCCGACTAGCGGGAGTTGAGGTGACCCAGTACTTC
>TRBJ1-1|TRBV7-2|NA|NA
CASSRAPSYGAFF
TGTGCCAGCAGCCGAGCCCCGAGCTACGGAGCTTTCTTT
>TRBJ2-3|TRBV29-1|NA|NA
CSVDSDSGADTQYF
TGCAGCGTTGACAGCGACTCCGGAGCAGATACGCAGTATTTT
>TRBJ2-7|TRBV6-6|few|NA
CASTLQGGYEQYF
TGTGCCAGCACCCTTCAAGGGGGGTACGAGCAGTACTTC
>TRBJ2-7|TRBV29-1|NA|NA
CSAAGDPYEQYF
TGCAGCGCCGCCGGGGACCCCTACGAGCAGTACTTC
>TRBJ2-7|TRBV9|few|NA
CASSPSTRYPTEQYF
TGTGCCAGCAGCCCCTCAACCCGGTACCCTACCGAGCAGTACTTC
>TRBJ2-5|TRBV7-9|NA|NA
CAVPGRGSYNEQYF
TGTGCCGTACCGGGGCGCGGCTCCTACAATGAGCAGTACTTC
>TRBJ2-1|TRBV7-8|NA|NA
CASSIADKSLNEQFF
TGTGCCAGCAGCATAGCAGATAAGTCCCTCAATGAGCAGTTCTTC
>TRBJ2-6|TRBV29-1|NA|NA
CSVGQSGASVLTF
TGCAGCGTTGGACAGTCTGGGGCCAGCGTCCTGACTTTC
>TRBJ2-3|TRBV7-2|NA|NA
CAGGVGWASTDTQYF
TGTGCCGGAGGAGTCGGCTGGGCTAGCACAGATACGCAGTATTTT
>TRBJ1-5|TRBV27|few|NA
CASSWGGTYSNQPQHF
TGTGCCAGCAGTTGGGGCGGAACTTATAGCAATCAGCCCCAGCATTTT
>TRBJ2-5|TRBV12-3/TRBV12-4|few|NA
CASRPGYRIRETQYF
TGTGCCAGCAGGCCAGGCTATAGGATTAGGGAGACCCAGTACTTC
>TRBJ1-1|TRBV7-9|NA|NA
CASSLETGEAFF
TGTGCCAGCAGCTTAGAGACAGGAGAAGCTTTCTTT
>TRBJ1-2|TRBV14|NA|NA
CASSQGGGRVGGYTF
TGTGCCAGCAGCCAAGGAGGAGGCAGGGTAGGCGGCTACACCTTC
>TRBJ1-1|TRBV6-8|NA|NA
CASPPDVGRTEAFF
TGTGCCAGCCCGCCTGATGTGGGTCGCACTGAAGCTTTCTTT
>TRBJ2-7|TRBV15|few|TRBD1
CATSRTTGQGIYEQYF
TGTGCCACCAGCAGAACTACGGGACAGGGGATCTACGAGCAGTACTTC
>TRBJ2-1|TRBV6-1|few|NA
CASSRAGYEQFF
TGTGCCAGCAGTCGGGCGGGTTACGAGCAGTTCTTC
>TRBJ2-7|TRBV29-1|once|NA
CSVEKGGFPYEQYF
TGCAGCGTTGAAAAGGGGGGATTCCCCTACGAGCAGTACTTC
>TRBJ2-5|TRBV7-8|NA|NA
CASSFGRLQETQYF
TGTGCCAGCAGCTTCGGGAGACTCCAAGAGACCCAGTACTTC
>TRBJ2-3|TRBV12-3/TRBV12-4|NA|NA
CASSLAGTSTDTQYF
TGTGCCAGCAGTTTAGCTGGGACCAGCACAGATACGCAGTATTTT
>TRBJ2-7|TRBV20-1|once|NA
CSARQVVFDYEQYF
TGCAGTGCTAGACAGGTTGTTTTCGACTACGAGCAGTACTTC
>TRBJ2-7|TRBV29-1|NA|TRBD2
CSVRTSGRAYEQYF
TGCAGCGTAAGGACTAGCGGGAGGGCCTACGAGCAGTACTTC
>TRBJ2-3|TRBV13|NA|NA
CASSPPAGSLTDTQYF
TGTGCCAGCAGCCCTCCGGCGGGTTCCCTCACAGATACGCAGTATTTT
>TRBJ2-4|TRBV6-5|NA|TRBD2
CASKSGTTKNIQYF
TGTGCCAGCAAGAGCGGGACTACTAAAAACATTCAGTACTTC
>TRBJ2-7|TRBV6-6|few|NA
CASSLDDYEQYF
TGTGCCAGCAGCTTAGACGACTACGAGCAGTACTTC
>TRBJ1-1|TRBV2|NA|NA
CASSPQDGTNTEAFF
TGTGCCAGCAGTCCGCAGGACGGGACGAACACTGAAGCTTTCTTT
>TRBJ1-1|TRBV7-9|NA|NA
CASSLSSAGTEAFF
TGTGCCAGCAGCTTATCCTCAGCAGGCACTGAAGCTTTCTTT
>TRBJ2-1|TRBV5-1|NA|TRBD1
CASSLSSWDSTYNEQFF
TGCGCCAGCAGCTTGAGTTCGTGGGACAGTACCTACAATGAGCAGTTCTTC
>TRBJ2-7|TRBV7-2|few|TRBD2
CASRRAGGGNEQYF
TGTGCCAGCAGAAGGGCGGGAGGAGGGAACGAGCAGTACTTC
>TRBJ1-5|TRBV4-2|NA|NA
CASSPYSDQPQHF
TGTGCCAGCAGCCCCTATTCAGATCAGCCCCAGCATTTT
>TRBJ1-2|TRBV6-6|NA|NA
CASSDEGGPYGYTF
TGTGCCAGCAGTGACGAGGGGGGGCCGTATGGCTACACCTTC
>TRBJ2-5|TRBV4-2|NA|NA
CASSQTDRLLTSGQYF
TGTGCCAGCAGCCAGACGGACAGGCTTCTAACGAGCGGGCAGTACTTC
>TRBJ1-4|TRBV9|NA|NA
CASSPGGAFEKLFF
TGTGCCAGCAGCCCTGGGGGAGCATTTGAAAAACTGTTTTTT
>TRBJ2-1|TRBV7-8|NA|NA
CASSSAQGAYNERFF
TGTGCCAGCAGCTCTGCCCAAGGGGCCTACAATGAGCGGTTCTTC
>TRBJ2-1|TRBV9|few|NA
CASSALEGSSSEQFF
TGTGCCAGCAGCGCCTTAGAGGGGAGCTCGAGTGAGCAGTTCTTC
>TRBJ2-7|TRBV5-1|NA|NA
CASSLLVGYYNEQYF
TGCGCCAGCAGCTTGTTAGTGGGTTACTACAATGAGCAGTACTTC
>TRBJ2-1|TRBV4-1|once|NA
CASSRPAGPPNEQFF
TGCGCCAGCAGCCGACCAGCTGGTCCCCCCAATGAGCAGTTCTTC
>TRBJ1-2|TRBV12-3/TRBV12-4|few|TRBD1
CASNSDRSYGYTF
TGTGCCAGCAACTCGGACAGGTCCTATGGCTACACCTTC
>TRBJ2-5|TRBV28|NA|NA
CASSFFGPNEQYF
TGTGCCAGCAGTTTTTTTGGGCCGAATGAGCAGTACTTC
>TRBJ2-3|TRBV5-6|NA|NA
CASSRTVGRGTDTQYF
TGTGCCAGCAGCCGCACAGTGGGAAGGGGCACAGATACGCAGTATTTT
>TRBJ2-5|TRBV4-2|NA|NA
CASSQARGGTQETQYF
TGTGCCAGCAGCCAAGCCCGAGGGGGTACCCAAGAGACCCAGTACTTC
>TRBJ2-7|TRBV12-3/TRBV12-4|few|NA
CASKLVPYEQYF
TGTGCCAGCAAACTGGTTCCCTACGAGCAGTACTTC
>TRBJ2-5|TRBV20-1|few|NA
CSAMILQETQYF
TGCAGTGCTATGATACTCCAAGAGACCCAGTACTTC
>TRBJ2-1|TRBV10-3|many|TRBD2
CAIEREGIYNEQFF
TGTGCCATTGAGCGGGAGGGGATCTACAATGAGCAGTTCTTC
>TRBJ2-3|TRBV20-1|few|TRBD1
CSAGDSHSTDTQYF
TGCAGTGCTGGGGACAGCCATAGCACAGATACGCAGTATTTT
>TRBJ2-3|TRBV20-1|few|TRBD2
CSARQWRGGGDTQYF
TGCAGTGCTAGACAATGGCGGGGGGGCGGAGATACGCAGTATTTT